The 12 T cell receptor beta chains below were found in one sample sequenced in a study of blood T cell repertoires in COVID-19. Sequenced by immunoSEQ multiplex PCR; TCRdb stores in-frame clones only, minus some. The repertoire holds nearly 95,000 clones, with about 80% as singletons. Sequencing was done on a sample of peripheral blood. These receptors were collected from a human donor in a cohort sampled during active COVID-19.

The DNA of the CDR3 is TGTGCCAGCAGTCCCGTCCCGGGACTAGCTTCTACAGATACGCAGTATTTT. It codes for CASSPVPGLASTDTQYF. This chain links TRBV27 with TRBJ2-3, with 9 bases identical to TRBD2. Germline assignment: CDR1 MNHEY and CDR2 SMNVEV (reference sequence). Trimming took 5 bases from V and 3 from J; bases not matched to a gene: 12. CDR3 size: 17 residues.

The V and J genes are TRBV7-3 and TRBJ2-3; possible D gene TRBD1, 6 bases. CDR1 and CDR2 (germline): SGHTA, FQGTGA. The CDR3 has 22 amino acids. Trimming took 0 bases from V and 0 from J, leaving 28 bases between them. The CDR3 is CASSLTRPIGQRTLTSTDTQYF. CDR3 nucleotide sequence: TGTGCCAGCAGCTTAACGAGACCAATAGGACAGAGGACTCTAACTAGCACAGATACGCAGTATTTT. The whole variable domain, remainder taken from reference TRBV7-3 and TRBJ2-3, is GAGVSQTPSNKVTEKGKYVELRCDPISGHTALYWYRQSLGQGPEFLIYFQGTGAADDSGLPNDRFFAVRPEGSVSTLKIQRTERGDSAVYLCASSLTRPIGQRTLTSTDTQYFGPGTRLTVL.

V and J are TRBV28 and TRBJ1-2; no definite D call. The CDR3 has 13 amino acids. V was trimmed by 2 bases and J by 4 bases, leaving 8 bases between them. Germline V lookup: CDR1 MDHEN, CDR2 SYDVKM. For the CDR3, the DNA is TGTGCCAGCAGTTTAAAACTCGGCTATGGCTACACCTTC. Translation gives CASSLKLGYGYTF.

V gene TRBV4-2 combines with J gene TRBJ2-7, with 10 bases that match TRBD2. Germline CDR1 and CDR2: LGHNA and YNFKEQ. The length of the CDR3 is 15 residues. V trimming: 2 bases; J trimming: 6 bases; junction bases outside the gene matches: 7. CDR3 amino acids: CASSQLGTSVGEQYF. The DNA for the CDR3 is TGTGCCAGCAGCCAACTCGGGACTAGCGTGGGCGAGCAGTACTTC.

The V call is TRBV5-1, the J call TRBJ2-1; D remains ambiguous. This CDR3 spans 14 amino acids. Germline values: CDR1 SGHRS, CDR2 YFSETQ. The V end was cut by 0 bases, the J end by 2 bases, with 6 bases between. CDR3 protein: CASSLGQAYNEQFF. CDR3 sequence (DNA): TGCGCCAGCAGCTTGGGACAAGCCTACAATGAGCAGTTCTTC.

This clone has just one count. The chain recombines TRBV28 with TRBJ1-6; no firm D call. Germline-derived CDR1 and CDR2 are MDHEN and SYDVKM. The CDR3 totals 16 residues. The V end was cut by 5 bases, the J end by 5 bases, with 16 bases between. Here the CDR3 reads CASSPVLGGDNSPLHF. The CDR3 DNA follows: TGTGCCAGCAGTCCTGTTTTAGGAGGTGATAATTCACCCCTCCACTTT.

This clone was observed a few times. The chain is built from TRBV30 and TRBJ1-6; D might be TRBD1 (6 bases). V lost 0 bases, J lost 7 bases, and 10 bases lay in between. This CDR3 contains 14 residues. CDR1 GTSNPN and CDR2 SVGIG come from the germline V gene (reference sequence). The CDR3 DNA reads TGTGCCTGGAGTGTAGGACAGTTGAATTCACCCCTCCACTTT. As protein: CAWSVGQLNSPLHF.

This chain uses TRBV2 with TRBJ2-1; D ambiguous. The V gene's germline CDR1 is SNHLY and CDR2 FYNNEI. V gave up 6 bases and J gave up 10 bases, with 10 bases separating them. The CDR3 runs to 11 residues. The chain's CDR3 is CASSKEHEQFF. The CDR3 DNA reads TGTGCCAGCAGCAAGGAGCACGAGCAGTTCTTC.

Comments on this clone: One junction end disagrees with the germline gene, perhaps due to a read error. The J gene is TRBJ1-5, the V gene TRBV5-1; 10 bases are shared with TRBD1. The CDR3 is 17 amino acids. Germline V gives CDR1 SGHRS, CDR2 YFSETQ. The CDR3 sequence: CASSLAPPDRGNPPQHF. The CDR3 region has the DNA TGCGCCAGCAGCTTGGCCCCCCCGGACAGGGGGAATCCGCCCCAGCATTTT.

The J gene is TRBJ1-4, the V gene TRBV9; weak D call: TRBD1 (5 bases). The germline CDR1 and CDR2 sequences are SGDLS and YYNGEE. Trimming left V 3 bases short and J 8 bases short, with 14 bases between. The CDR3 covers 14 residues. The CDR3: CASSDGGVGEKLFF. The CDR3 DNA reads TGTGCCAGCAGCGACGGAGGGGTAGGCGAAAAACTGTTTTTT.

The V call is TRBV5-4, the J call TRBJ2-7, with TRBD1 matching over 8 bases. The CDR3 contains 15 residues. Germline assignment: CDR1 SGHNT and CDR2 YYREEE (reference sequence). With V trimmed by 0 bases and J by 1 base, 3 bases remained unmatched. In DNA, the CDR3 is TGTGCCAGCAGCTTGGACTGGACAGGGTCCTACGAGCAGTACTTC. Translated, it gives CASSLDWTGSYEQYF.

This chain uses TRBV3-1 (or the pseudogene TRBV3-2) with TRBJ2-7; D gene ambiguous. The CDR3 extends over 12 amino acids. Germline CDR1 LGHDT, CDR2 YNNKEL (reference sequence). V was shortened by 2 bases and J by 5 bases, with 7 bases between the two germline ends. CDR3 DNA: TGTGCCAGCAGCCAAATTCCTAACGAGCAGTACTTC. It is translated as CASSQIPNEQYF.